This passage covers 12 T cell receptor beta chains from one sample sequenced in a study of T cell responses to AZD1222 COVID-19 vaccine. Sequencing used immunoSEQ multiplex PCR; TCRdb keeps in-frame clones, though not all of them. The profile shows some 150,000 clones, just over 85% of them singletons. The specimen was peripheral blood, collected on day 0 of AZD1222 vaccination. The source of these receptors is an adult in good health.

This chain uses TRBV12-3 or TRBV12-4 with TRBJ1-2; TRBD1 matches 8 bases. The CDR3 has 13 amino acids. V shed 6 bases and J 7 bases; nucleotides not matched to a gene: 7. For the CDR3, the DNA is TGTGCCAGCAGCCCTGACAGGGGTGGTGGCTACACCTTC. Its protein is CASSPDRGGGYTF.

J is TRBJ1-5 and V is TRBV28; no clear D. The germline gives CDR1 MDHEN, CDR2 SYDVKM. The V end was cut by 3 bases, the J end by 4 bases, with 4 bases between. The CDR3 runs to 12 residues. The CDR3 DNA sequence: TGTGCCAGCAGTTTCCTTAATCAGCCCCAGCATTTT. This translates into CASSFLNQPQHF. Drawing the rest from reference TRBV28 and TRBJ1-5, the complete variable domain is DVKVTQSSRYLVKRTGEKVFLECVQDMDHENMFWYRQDPGLGLRLIYFSYDVKMKEKGDIPEGYSVSREKKERFSLILESASTNQTSMYLCASSFLNQPQHFGDGTRLSIL.

The V and J genes are TRBV9 and TRBJ1-3; TRBD1 might be the D (5 bases). The CDR3 loop spans 14 amino acids. The germline V gene encodes CDR1 SGDLS and CDR2 YYNGEE. V dropped 5 bases and J dropped 4 bases, with 13 bases sitting between them. CDR3 loop: CASSTRDPGNTIYF. DNA for the CDR3: TGTGCCAGCAGTACCCGGGACCCCGGAAACACCATATATTTT. The full variable domain, with the rest looked up from reference TRBV9 and TRBJ1-3, is DSGVTQTPKHLITATGQRVTLRCSPRSGDLSVYWYQQSLDQGLQFLIQYYNGEERAKGNILERFSAQQFPDLHSELNLSSLELGDSALYFCASSTRDPGNTIYFGEGSWLTVV.

The chain uses TRBV29-1 and TRBJ2-7, with 8 bases matching TRBD2. Germline-derived CDR1 and CDR2 are SQVTM and ANQGSEA. The ends lost 1 base at V and 4 bases at J; junction bases unmatched: 9. CDR3 length equals 15 residues. CDR3 protein: CSVEVAGLEVYEQYF. CDR3 bases: TGCAGCGTTGAAGTAGCGGGGTTAGAGGTTTACGAGCAGTACTTC.

This chain uses TRBV6-6 with TRBJ1-1, with 9 positions matching TRBD1. Germline V lookup: CDR1 MNHNY, CDR2 SVGAGI (reference sequence). CDR3 length equals 13 residues. Germline trimming cut 5 bases from V and 6 bases from J; bases unmatched to any gene: 4. In nucleotides, the CDR3 is TGTGCCAGCAGTCTACAGGGGGCGGCTGAAGCTTTCTTT. Its translation: CASSLQGAAEAFF.

The gene calls are TRBV7-9 and TRBJ1-2; no clear D gene. Between the trimmed V and J ends, which lost 1 base and 4 bases, there was a span of 10 bases. Germline assignment: CDR1 SEHNR and CDR2 FQNEAQ (reference sequence). The CDR3 runs to 14 residues. DNA of the CDR3: TGTGCCAGCAGCTTAGAGGGCAGAGCCTATGGCTACACCTTC. Translated: CASSLEGRAYGYTF. The whole variable domain, remainder taken from reference TRBV7-9 and TRBJ1-2, is DTGVSQNPRHKITKRGQNVTFRCDPISEHNRLYWYRQTLGQGPEFLTYFQNEAQLEKSRLLSDRFSAERPKGSFSTLEIQRTEQGDSAMYLCASSLEGRAYGYTFGSGTRLTVV.

The chain recombines TRBV7-9 with TRBJ2-1, with 7 bases fitting TRBD2. This CDR3 has 13 amino acids. Germline lookup yields CDR1 SEHNR and CDR2 FQNEAQ (reference sequence). The trim removed 10 bases at V and 3 bases at J, leaving 6 bases unmatched. This CDR3 is CATGDYLYNEQFF. The CDR3 DNA sequence: TGTGCCACGGGGGACTACCTCTACAATGAGCAGTTCTTC. Drawing the rest from reference TRBV7-9 and TRBJ2-1, the complete variable domain is DTGVSQNPRHKITKRGQNVTFRCDPISEHNRLYWYRQTLGQGPEFLTYFQNEAQLEKSRLLSDRFSAERPKGSFSTLEIQRTEQGDSAMYLCATGDYLYNEQFFGPGTRLTVL.

Only a few counts were recorded for this clone. The chain has TRBV5-5 and TRBJ1-2, with TRBD1 matching over 12 bases. The CDR3 is made up of 16 amino acids. V lost 3 bases to trimming and J lost 0 bases; unmatched junction nucleotides: 3. Looked up from germline, CDR1 is SGHKS and CDR2 is YYEKEE (reference sequence). The CDR3 loop reads CASSWDRGPTNYGYTF. The CDR3 nucleotides read TGTGCCAGCAGCTGGGACAGGGGGCCTACTAACTATGGCTACACCTTC.

This chain uses TRBV5-4 with TRBJ2-5; 8 positions match TRBD2. This CDR3 is 15 amino acids long. The V gene end was trimmed by 4 bases and the J gene end by 5 bases; junction bases not matched to a gene: 10. The germline CDR1 and CDR2 sequences are SGHNT and YYREEE (reference sequence). The CDR3 is CASSLSGRVEETQYF. The CDR3 nucleotides are TGTGCCAGCAGCCTAAGCGGGAGAGTAGAGGAGACCCAGTACTTC.

The chain combines TRBV14 with TRBJ2-1; D uncertain. Germline CDR1 and CDR2: SGHDN and FVKESK. V dropped 2 bases and J dropped 9 bases, with 14 bases sitting between them. This CDR3 contains 14 residues. The CDR3 nucleotides are TGTGCCAGCAGCCAATATGGCGGTTTTGGTGAGCAGTTCTTC. It is translated as CASSQYGGFGEQFF.

The chain joins TRBV27 to TRBJ1-5; a weak D match, TRBD1 (5 bases). Looked up from germline, CDR1 is MNHEY and CDR2 is SMNVEV (reference sequence). This CDR3 comprises 19 residues. V was pared by 7 bases and J by 0 bases, with 25 bases between. DNA for the CDR3: TGTGCCAGCACTCCGCTATGGATGGGGCTGGGGGGTAGCAATCAGCCCCAGCATTTT. Its translation is CASTPLWMGLGGSNQPQHF.

The V and J genes are TRBV19 and TRBJ2-2; no firm D call. Trimming took off 2 bases at V and 4 bases at J, with 11 bases between the two ends. Per the germline V gene, CDR1 is LNHDA and CDR2 is SQIVND (reference sequence). This CDR3 region has 15 residues. The CDR3 DNA is TGTGCCAGTAGTATAATGACTTCTACCACCGGGGAGCTGTTTTTT. It is translated as CASSIMTSTTGELFF.